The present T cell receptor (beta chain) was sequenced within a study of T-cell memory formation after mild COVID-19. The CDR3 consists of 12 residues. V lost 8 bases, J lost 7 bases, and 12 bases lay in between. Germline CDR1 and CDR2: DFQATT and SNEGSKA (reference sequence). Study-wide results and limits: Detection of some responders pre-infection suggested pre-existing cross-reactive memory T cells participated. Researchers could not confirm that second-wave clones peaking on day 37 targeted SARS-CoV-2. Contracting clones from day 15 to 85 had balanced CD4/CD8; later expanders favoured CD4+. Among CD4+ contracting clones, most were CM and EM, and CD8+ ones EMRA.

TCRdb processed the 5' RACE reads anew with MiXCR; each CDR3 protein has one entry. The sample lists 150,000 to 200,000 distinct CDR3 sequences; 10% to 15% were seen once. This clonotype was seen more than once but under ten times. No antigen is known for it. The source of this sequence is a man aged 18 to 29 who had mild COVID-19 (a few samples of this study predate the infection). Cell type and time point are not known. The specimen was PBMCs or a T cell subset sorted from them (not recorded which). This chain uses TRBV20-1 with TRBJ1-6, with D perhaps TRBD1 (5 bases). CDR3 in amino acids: CSSQGGNSPLHF. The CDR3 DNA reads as TGCAGTAGTCAGGGAGGGAATTCACCCCTCCACTTT.